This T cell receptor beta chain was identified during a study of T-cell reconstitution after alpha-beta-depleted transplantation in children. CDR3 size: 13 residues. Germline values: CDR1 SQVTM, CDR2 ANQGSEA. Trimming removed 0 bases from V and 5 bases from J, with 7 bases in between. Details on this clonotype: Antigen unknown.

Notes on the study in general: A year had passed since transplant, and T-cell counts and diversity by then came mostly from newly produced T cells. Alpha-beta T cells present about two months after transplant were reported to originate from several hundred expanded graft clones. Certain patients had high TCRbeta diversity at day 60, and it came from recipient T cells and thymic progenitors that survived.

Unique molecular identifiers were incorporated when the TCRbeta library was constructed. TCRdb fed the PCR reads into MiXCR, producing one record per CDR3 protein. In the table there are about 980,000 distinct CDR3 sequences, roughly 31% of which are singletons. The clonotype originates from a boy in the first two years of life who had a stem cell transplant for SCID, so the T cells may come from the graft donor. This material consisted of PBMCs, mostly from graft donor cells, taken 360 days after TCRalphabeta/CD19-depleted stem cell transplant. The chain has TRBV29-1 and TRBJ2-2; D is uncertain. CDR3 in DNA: TGCAGCGTTGAAGAGGGGATGACCGGGGAGCTGTTTTTT. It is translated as CSVEEGMTGELFF.